This TCR beta chain was identified in a study of PD-L1 blockade in urothelial cancer. Across the whole study: About 85% of the 29 patients were men whose urothelial cancer was bladder-origin. Blood was analyzed 3 weeks (second dose) and 6 weeks after treatment start. Study-wide points: Durable-benefit patients expanded tumor-associated blood clones more at 3 weeks.

A remark on this clone: Its antigen is not known.

The length of the CDR3 is 19 residues. V lost 0 bases to trimming and J lost 4 bases; unmatched junction nucleotides: 9. Germline values: CDR1 LGHNA, CDR2 YSLEER. Generated by immunoSEQ multiplex PCR, the TCRdb table keeps only in-frame clones and is missing some. The table lists approximately 51,000 clones, approximately 84% of them singletons. The clonotype comes from a man in his 60s with urothelial cancer. The V gene is TRBV4-3, the J gene TRBJ2-6; 10 bases map to TRBD2. The sequences come from PBMCs, collected around atezolizumab (anti-PD-L1) treatment. CDR3 protein: CASSQDWLAGAWGANVLTF. For the CDR3, the DNA is TGCGCCAGCAGCCAAGATTGGCTAGCGGGAGCTTGGGGGGCCAACGTCCTGACTTTC.